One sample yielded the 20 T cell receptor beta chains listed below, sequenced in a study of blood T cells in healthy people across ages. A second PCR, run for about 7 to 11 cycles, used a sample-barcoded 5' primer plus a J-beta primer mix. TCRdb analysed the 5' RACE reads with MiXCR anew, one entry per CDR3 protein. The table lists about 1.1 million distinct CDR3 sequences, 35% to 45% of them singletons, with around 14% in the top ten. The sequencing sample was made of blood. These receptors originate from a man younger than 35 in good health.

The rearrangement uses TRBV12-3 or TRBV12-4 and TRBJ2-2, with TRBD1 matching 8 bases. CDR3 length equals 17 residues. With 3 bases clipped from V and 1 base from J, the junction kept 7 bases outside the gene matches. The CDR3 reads CASSLSDRVWNTGELFF. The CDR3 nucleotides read TGTGCCAGCAGTTTGTCGGACAGGGTTTGGAACACCGGGGAGCTGTTTTTT.

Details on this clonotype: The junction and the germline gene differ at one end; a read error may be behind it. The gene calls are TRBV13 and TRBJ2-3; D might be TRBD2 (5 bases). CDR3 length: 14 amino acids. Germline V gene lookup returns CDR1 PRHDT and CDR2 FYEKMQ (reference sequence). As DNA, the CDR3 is TGTGCCAGCAACTTAGGAGGAAACACAGATACGCAGTATTTT. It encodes CASNLGGNTDTQYF. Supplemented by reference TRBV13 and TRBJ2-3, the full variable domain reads AAGVIQSPRHLIKEKRETATLKCYPIPRHDTVYWYQQGPGQDPQFLISFYEKMQSDKGSIPDRFSAQQFSDYHSELNMSSLELGDSALYFCASNLGGNTDTQYFGPGTRLTVL.

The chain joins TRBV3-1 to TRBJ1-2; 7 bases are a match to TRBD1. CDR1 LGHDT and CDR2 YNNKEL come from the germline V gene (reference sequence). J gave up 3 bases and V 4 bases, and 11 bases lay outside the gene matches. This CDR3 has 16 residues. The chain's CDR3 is CASSRRGGQQYYGYTF. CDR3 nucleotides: TGTGCCAGCAGCCGGCGCGGGGGACAGCAATACTATGGCTACACCTTC.

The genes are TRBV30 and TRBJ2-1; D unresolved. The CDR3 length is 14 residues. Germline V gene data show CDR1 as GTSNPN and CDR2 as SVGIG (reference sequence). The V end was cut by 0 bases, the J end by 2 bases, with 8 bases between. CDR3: CAWSVRRAYNEQFF. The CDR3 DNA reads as TGTGCCTGGAGTGTTCGTCGAGCCTACAATGAGCAGTTCTTC.

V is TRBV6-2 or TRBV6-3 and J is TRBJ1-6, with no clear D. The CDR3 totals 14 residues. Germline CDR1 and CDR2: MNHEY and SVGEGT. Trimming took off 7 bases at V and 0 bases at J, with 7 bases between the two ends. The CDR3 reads CASNGNSYNSPLHF. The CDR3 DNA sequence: TGTGCCAGCAACGGAAACTCCTATAATTCACCCCTCCACTTT.

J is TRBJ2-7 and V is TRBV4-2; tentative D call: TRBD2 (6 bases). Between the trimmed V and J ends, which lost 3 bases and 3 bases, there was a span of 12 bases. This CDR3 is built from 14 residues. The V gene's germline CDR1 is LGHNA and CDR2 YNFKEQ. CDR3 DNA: TGTGCCAGCAGCCATAGCGGTGAGATCTACGAGCAGTACTTC. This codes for CASSHSGEIYEQYF.

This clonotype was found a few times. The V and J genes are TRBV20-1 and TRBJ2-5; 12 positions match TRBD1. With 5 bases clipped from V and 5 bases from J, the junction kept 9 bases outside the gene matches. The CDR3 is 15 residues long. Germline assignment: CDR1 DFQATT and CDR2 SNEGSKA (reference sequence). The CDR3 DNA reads TGCAGTGCTCATCCGGGACAGGGGGCGAGGGAGACCCAGTACTTC. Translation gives CSAHPGQGARETQYF.

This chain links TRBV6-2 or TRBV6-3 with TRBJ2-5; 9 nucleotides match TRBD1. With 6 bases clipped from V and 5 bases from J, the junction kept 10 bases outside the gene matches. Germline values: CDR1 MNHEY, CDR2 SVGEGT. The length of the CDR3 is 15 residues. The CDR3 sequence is CASRPGQGIRETQYF. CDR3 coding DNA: TGTGCCAGCAGACCGGGACAGGGTATTCGGGAGACCCAGTACTTC.

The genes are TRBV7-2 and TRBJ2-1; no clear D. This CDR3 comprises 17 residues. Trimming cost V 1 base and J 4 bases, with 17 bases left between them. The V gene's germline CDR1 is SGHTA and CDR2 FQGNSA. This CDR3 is CASSLDRARTSYNEQFF. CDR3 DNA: TGTGCCAGCAGCTTAGATAGGGCCAGGACCTCTTACAATGAGCAGTTCTTC.

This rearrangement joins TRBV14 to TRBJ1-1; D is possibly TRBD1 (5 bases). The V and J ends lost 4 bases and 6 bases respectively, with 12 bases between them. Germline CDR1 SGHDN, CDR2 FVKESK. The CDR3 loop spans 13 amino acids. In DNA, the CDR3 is TGTGCCAGCAGCCGAACAGGCCGCGCTGAAGCTTTCTTT. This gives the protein CASSRTGRAEAFF.

The CDR3 sequence: CAWSPDRGRGYTF. The CDR3, as DNA: TGTGCCTGGAGTCCCGACAGGGGTCGTGGCTACACCTTC. The chain has TRBV30 and TRBJ1-2; 8 bases are shared with TRBD1. CDR3 length equals 13 residues. J lost 7 bases, V lost 2 bases, and 6 bases had no gene match. CDR1 is GTSNPN, CDR2 SVGIG, per germline (reference sequence).

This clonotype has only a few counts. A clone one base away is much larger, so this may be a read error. CDR3 sequence: CASSQVSNQPQHF. The DNA of the CDR3 is TGTGCCAGCAGCCAGGTTAGCAATCAGCCCCAGCATTTT. The genes are TRBV12-3 or TRBV12-4 and TRBJ1-5; D ambiguous. The CDR3 is made up of 13 amino acids. The V and J ends lost 6 bases and 0 bases respectively, with 6 bases between them.

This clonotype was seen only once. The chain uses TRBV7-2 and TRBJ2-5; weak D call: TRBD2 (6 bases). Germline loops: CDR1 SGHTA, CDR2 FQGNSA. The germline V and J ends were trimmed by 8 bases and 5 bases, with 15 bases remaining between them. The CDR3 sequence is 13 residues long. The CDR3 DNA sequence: TGTGCCAGCGGCTCCGGGGAGGCGGAGACCCAGTACTTC. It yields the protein CASGSGEAETQYF.

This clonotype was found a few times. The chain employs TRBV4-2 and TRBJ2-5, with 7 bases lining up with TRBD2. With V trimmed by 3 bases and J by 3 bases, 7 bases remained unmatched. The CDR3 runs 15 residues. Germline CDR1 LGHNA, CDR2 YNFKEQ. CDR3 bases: TGTGCCAGCAGCCAGGCCGGGACTAATGAAGAGACCCAGTACTTC. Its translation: CASSQAGTNEETQYF.

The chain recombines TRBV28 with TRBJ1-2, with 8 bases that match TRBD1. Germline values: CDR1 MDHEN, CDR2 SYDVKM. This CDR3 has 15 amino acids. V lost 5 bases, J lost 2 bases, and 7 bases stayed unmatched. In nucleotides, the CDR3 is TGTGCCAGCAGTAGCGGGGGACAGGAGAACTATGGCTACACCTTC. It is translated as CASSSGGQENYGYTF.

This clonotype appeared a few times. CDR3 sequence: CSASGQLNIQYF. Here the CDR3 DNA reads TGCAGTGCTTCGGGACAGCTAAACATTCAGTACTTC. The V and J genes are TRBV20-1 and TRBJ2-7; 7 nucleotides agree with TRBD1. The J call may be mistaken, given a closer DNA end match to TRBJ2-4. The length of the CDR3 is 12 residues. CDR1 and CDR2 from the germline V gene are DFQATT and SNEGSKA (reference sequence).

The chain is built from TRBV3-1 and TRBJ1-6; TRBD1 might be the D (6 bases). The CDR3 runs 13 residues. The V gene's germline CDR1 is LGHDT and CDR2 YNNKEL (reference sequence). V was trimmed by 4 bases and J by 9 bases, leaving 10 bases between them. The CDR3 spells CASSPDRTSPLHF. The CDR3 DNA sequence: TGTGCCAGCAGCCCCGACAGGACTTCACCCCTCCACTTT.

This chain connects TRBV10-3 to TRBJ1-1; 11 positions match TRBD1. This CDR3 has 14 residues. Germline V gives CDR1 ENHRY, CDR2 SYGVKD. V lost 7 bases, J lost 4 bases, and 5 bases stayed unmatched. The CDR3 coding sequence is TGTGCCATCAATCCGGGACAGGGGGTCACTGAAGCTTTCTTT. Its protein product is CAINPGQGVTEAFF.

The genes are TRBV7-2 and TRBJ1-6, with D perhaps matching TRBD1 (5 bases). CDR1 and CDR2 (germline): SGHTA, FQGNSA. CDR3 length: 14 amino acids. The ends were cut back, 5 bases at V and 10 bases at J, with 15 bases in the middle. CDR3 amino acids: CASSVEGGDSPLHF. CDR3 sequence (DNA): TGTGCCAGCAGCGTAGAAGGCGGGGACTCACCCCTCCACTTT.

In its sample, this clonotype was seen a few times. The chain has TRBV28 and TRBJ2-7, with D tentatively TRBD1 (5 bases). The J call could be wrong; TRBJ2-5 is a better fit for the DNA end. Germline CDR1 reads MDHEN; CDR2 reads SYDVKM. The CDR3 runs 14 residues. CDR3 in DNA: TGTGCCAGCAGTTTTCAGGGATTAGTAGAGACCCAGTACTTC. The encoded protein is CASSFQGLVETQYF.